The present T cell receptor (beta chain) was sequenced within a study of cytomegalovirus exposure and HLA in healthy donors. Deletions cut 3 bases from V and 7 bases from J, with 10 bases between. The germline V gene has CDR1 SGHAT and CDR2 FQNNGV. The CDR3 loop spans 13 amino acids. The donors were part of the validation cohort of 120 or so subjects. That cohort was separate from the first cohort, which comprised 500 to 850 subjects. TCRdb's table, derived via immunoSEQ multiplex PCR, lists solely in-frame clones and lacks some. The sample yields 130,000 or so clones, about nine tenths seen once. The clonotype comes from a young man in good health and CMV-seronegative. The chain recombines TRBV11-2 with TRBJ1-5, with D perhaps matching TRBD1 (5 bases). Material for sequencing was PBMCs. Here the CDR3 reads CASSLTVGQPQHF. In DNA, the CDR3 is TGTGCCAGCAGCTTGACAGTGGGCCAGCCCCAGCATTTT.